The 9 T cell receptor beta chains presented below share a single source sample, sequenced in a study of post-analysis software for immune sequencing data. Findings and limits, study-wide: Controls had lower frequencies than patients of about 5 TRBV segments, which included TRBV5-6, TRBV5-1 and TRBV20-1.

Their target antigens are unknown. Included in the TCR beta cDNA libraries were unique molecular identifiers. TCRdb independently ran MiXCR on the PCR reads; one entry per CDR3 protein. The sample yields roughly 170,000 distinct CDR3 sequences, around 30% seen once. Sequenced: blood. Receptors originate from a girl aged 10-17 years with multiple sclerosis.

The V and J genes are TRBV4-1 and TRBJ2-4; 11 nucleotides agree with TRBD2. Trimming cost V 1 base and J 0 bases; bases outside gene matches: 11. Germline lookup yields CDR1 MGHRA and CDR2 YSYEKL. The CDR3 is made up of 20 amino acids. CDR3 in DNA: TGCGCCAGCAGCCAAGGAGTTCTAGCGGGAGGTCCCCTAGCCAAAAACATTCAGTACTTC. This gives the protein CASSQGVLAGGPLAKNIQYF.

This clonotype was seen ten or more times. The rearrangement links TRBV7-3 to TRBJ2-1; D is perhaps TRBD2 (5 bases). The germline gives CDR1 SGHTA, CDR2 FQGTGA. V was cut by 2 bases and J by 6 bases, with 14 bases left in between. This CDR3 is 15 amino acids long. CDR3 bases: TGTGCCAGCAGCTTACAGGACTCCCTTGGCAATGAGCAGTTCTTC. It codes for CASSLQDSLGNEQFF.

About this clonotype: The junction and the germline gene differ at one end; a read error may be behind it. This chain links TRBV7-7 with TRBJ2-1, with a possible D match to TRBD2 (7 bases). CDR1 is SSHAT and CDR2 is FNYEAQ in the germline V gene (reference sequence). The CDR3 covers 13 residues. CDR3 in DNA: TGTGCTAGCAGCTTATACGGGGGGCATGAGCGGTTCTTC. Protein product: CASSLYGGHERFF.

In this sample, this clonotype turned up many times. The chain links TRBV7-9 to TRBJ2-1, with D hard to call. Trimming took off 3 bases at V and 4 bases at J, with 10 bases between the two ends. The CDR3 sequence is 14 residues long. Germline V gives CDR1 SEHNR, CDR2 FQNEAQ (reference sequence). DNA for the CDR3: TGTGCCAGCAGCTTCCTGGACCTGTACAATGAGCAGTTCTTC. It translates to CASSFLDLYNEQFF.

This clonotype was observed a few times. This chain links TRBV18 with TRBJ1-1; D unresolved. Germline V gene data show CDR1 as KGHSH and CDR2 as LQKENI. The V and J ends lost 8 bases and 1 base respectively, with 11 bases between them. The CDR3 is 13 amino acids. The CDR3 DNA reads TGTGCCAGCACGTTGCAGGAGAACACTGAAGCTTTCTTT. Amino acids: CASTLQENTEAFF.

This clonotype came up a few times. The chain has TRBV25-1 and TRBJ1-4; D unresolved. Germline CDR1 is MGHDK and CDR2 is SYGVNS. CDR3 length: 10 residues. Trimming pared 9 bases from V and 5 bases from J, leaving 4 bases between. This CDR3 is CASKNEKLFF. DNA for the CDR3: TGTGCCAGTAAAAATGAAAAACTGTTTTTT.

This clonotype has at least ten counts. The V call is TRBV9, the J call TRBJ2-1; no reliable D call. V shed 0 bases and J shed 2 bases, with 15 bases lying between them. Per germline, CDR1 SGDLS and CDR2 YYNGEE. This CDR3 spans 17 amino acids. CDR3 residues: CASSVGGGNPPYNEQFF. In DNA, the CDR3 is TGTGCCAGCAGCGTAGGAGGTGGAAACCCCCCCTACAATGAGCAGTTCTTC.

This sequence joins TRBV20-1 and TRBJ2-1; 10 bases map to TRBD1. Germline V lookup: CDR1 DFQATT, CDR2 SNEGSKA (reference sequence). Trimming removed 5 bases from V and 2 bases from J; junction bases left unmatched: 3. The length of the CDR3 is 14 residues. The CDR3 protein is CSAQDRGAYNEQFF. The CDR3 DNA sequence: TGCAGTGCTCAGGACAGGGGGGCCTACAATGAGCAGTTCTTC.

This clonotype was counted many times. V and J are TRBV5-1 and TRBJ2-7; 8 bases fit TRBD1. The CDR3 contains 14 residues. The germline V gene has CDR1 SGHRS and CDR2 YFSETQ. V lost 4 bases to trimming and J lost 6 bases; unmatched junction nucleotides: 9. CDR3: CASSPATGAGEQYF. The CDR3 nucleotides read TGCGCCAGCAGCCCTGCGACAGGGGCGGGCGAGCAGTACTTC. Combining the CDR3 with reference TRBV5-1 and TRBJ2-7 gives the whole variable domain KAGVTQTPRYLIKTRGQQVTLSCSPISGHRSVSWYQQTPGQGLQFLFEYFSETQRNKGNFPGRFSGRQFSNSRSEMNVSTLELGDSALYLCASSPATGAGEQYFGPGTRLTVT.